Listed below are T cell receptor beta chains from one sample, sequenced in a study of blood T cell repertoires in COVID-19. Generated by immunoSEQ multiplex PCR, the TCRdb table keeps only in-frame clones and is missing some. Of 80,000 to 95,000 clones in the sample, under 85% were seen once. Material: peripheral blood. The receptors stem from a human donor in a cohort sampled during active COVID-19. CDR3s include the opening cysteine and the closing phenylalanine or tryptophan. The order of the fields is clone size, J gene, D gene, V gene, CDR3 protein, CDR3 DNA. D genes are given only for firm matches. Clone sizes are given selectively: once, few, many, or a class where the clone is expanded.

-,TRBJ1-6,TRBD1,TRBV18,CASSPGTGQSPLHF,TGTGCCAGCTCACCAGGGACAGGGCAATCACCCCTCCACTTT
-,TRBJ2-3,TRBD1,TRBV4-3,CASSLLDRVVGDTQYF,TGCGCCAGCAGCCTCTTGGACAGGGTGGTAGGAGATACGCAGTATTTT
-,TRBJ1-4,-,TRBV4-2,CASSQSVREKLFF,TGTGCCAGCAGCCAAAGCGTTCGGGAAAAACTGTTTTTT
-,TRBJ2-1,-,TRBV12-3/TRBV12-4,CASSSSVSGEQFF,TGTGCCAGCAGTTCATCGGTCTCGGGTGAGCAGTTCTTC
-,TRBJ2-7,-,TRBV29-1,CSVELSRWEQYF,TGCAGCGTTGAACTGTCCCGGTGGGAGCAGTACTTC
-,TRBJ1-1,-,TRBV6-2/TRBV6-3,CASSFPRSTEAFF,TGTGCCAGCAGTTTCCCGAGAAGCACTGAAGCTTTCTTT
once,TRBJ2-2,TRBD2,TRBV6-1,CASSAPGLAVADTGELFF,TGTGCCAGCAGTGCTCCGGGACTAGCGGTGGCAGACACCGGGGAGCTGTTTTTT
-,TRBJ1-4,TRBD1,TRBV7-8,CASSPGQMGTNEKLFF,TGTGCCAGCAGCCCGGGACAGATGGGCACTAATGAAAAACTGTTTTTT
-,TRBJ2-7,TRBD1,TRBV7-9,CASSPRSYVTGGVNYEQYF,TGTGCCAGCAGCCCGAGAAGCTATGTGACAGGGGGTGTTAACTACGAGCAGTACTTC
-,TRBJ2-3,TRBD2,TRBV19,CASNTLAGVDTQYF,TGTGCCAGTAATACCCTAGCGGGGGTGGATACGCAGTATTTT
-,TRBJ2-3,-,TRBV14,CASSPAHLGVQYF,TGTGCCAGCAGCCCTGCCCACCTAGGGGTACAGTATTTT
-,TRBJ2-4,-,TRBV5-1,CASRSSDKNIQYF,TGCGCCAGCAGGTCTAGCGACAAAAACATTCAGTACTTC
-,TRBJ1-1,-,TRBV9,CASSVGSGSLNTEAFF,TGTGCCAGCAGCGTAGGATCAGGCTCGCTGAACACTGAAGCTTTCTTT
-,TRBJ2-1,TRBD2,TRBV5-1,CASSRPEILAGRRNEQFF,TGCGCCAGCAGCCGCCCAGAGATACTAGCGGGAAGAAGGAATGAGCAGTTCTTC